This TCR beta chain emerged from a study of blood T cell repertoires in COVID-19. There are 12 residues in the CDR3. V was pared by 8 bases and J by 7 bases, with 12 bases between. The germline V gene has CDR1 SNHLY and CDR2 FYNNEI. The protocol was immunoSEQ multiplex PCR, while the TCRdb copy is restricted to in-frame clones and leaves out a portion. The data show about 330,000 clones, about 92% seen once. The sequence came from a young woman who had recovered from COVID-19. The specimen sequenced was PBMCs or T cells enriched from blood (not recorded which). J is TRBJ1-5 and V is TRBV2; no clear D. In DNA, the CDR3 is TGTGCCAGCTGTAGGGAGGACCAGCCCCAGCATTTT. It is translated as CASCREDQPQHF.